Listed below are T cell receptor beta chains from one sample, sequenced in a study of blood T cell repertoires in COVID-19. Measured with immunoSEQ multiplex PCR; TCRdb has only the in-frame clones, and not every one. The sample consists of approximately 330,000 clones, 89% of them appearing once. The sample comprised PBMCs or T cells enriched from blood (not recorded which). The origin of the receptors is a woman between 25 and 40 years old who had recovered from COVID-19. CDR3s include the opening cysteine and the closing phenylalanine or tryptophan. The D gene is left open where the match is weak. Clone size, where shown, is once, few, many, or a class for clones that have expanded.

>TRBJ2-7|TRBV18|TRBD1|-
CASSQSSGTGAYEQYF
TGTGCCAGCTCCCAAAGCTCCGGGACAGGGGCGTACGAGCAGTACTTC
>TRBJ1-1|TRBV11-2|-|-
CASSLDYPEAFF
TGTGCCAGCAGCTTAGATTATCCTGAAGCTTTCTTT
>TRBJ2-5|TRBV9|-|-
CASSVGGTQETQYF
TGTGCCAGCAGCGTAGGCGGGACCCAAGAGACCCAGTACTTC
>TRBJ2-7|TRBV28|-|few
CASSVRYEQYF
TGTGCCAGCAGCGTTCGCTACGAGCAGTACTTC
>TRBJ2-1|TRBV11-2|TRBD2|-
CASSLGGTSWNEQFF
TGTGCCAGCAGCTTAGGAGGGACTAGCTGGAATGAGCAGTTCTTC
>TRBJ1-4|TRBV7-2|TRBD1|-
CASSLRGLTNEKLFF
TGTGCCAGCAGCTTGAGGGGGCTGACTAATGAAAAACTGTTTTTT
>TRBJ2-1|TRBV7-2|TRBD2|-
CASSLPGLAGGNEQFF
TGTGCCAGCAGCTTACCCGGACTAGCGGGAGGGAATGAGCAGTTCTTC
>TRBJ2-7|TRBV5-6|TRBD1|-
CASSLGQGAYEQYF
TGTGCCAGCAGCCTAGGACAGGGGGCGTACGAGCAGTACTTC
>TRBJ2-3|TRBV7-2|TRBD2|-
CASSPTPGAGGPDTQYF
TGTGCTAGCAGCCCAACCCCCGGGGCGGGAGGGCCAGATACGCAGTATTTT
>TRBJ2-7|TRBV7-9|-|-
CASSRRVPDEQYF
TGTGCCAGCAGCCGCAGGGTACCGGACGAGCAGTACTTC
>TRBJ1-1|TRBV6-5|-|-
CASSYFARADTEAFF
TGTGCCAGCAGTTACTTCGCTCGCGCCGACACTGAAGCTTTCTTT
>TRBJ2-5|TRBV19|TRBD1|-
CASSSTGTAKETQYF
TGTGCCAGTAGTAGTACCGGGACAGCTAAAGAGACCCAGTACTTC
>TRBJ2-3|TRBV15|-|-
CATSRDGGVGGDTQYF
TGTGCCACCAGCAGAGATGGAGGGGTTGGAGGAGATACGCAGTATTTT
>TRBJ2-5|TRBV30|-|once
CAWSVSPETQYF
TGTGCCTGGAGTGTATCCCCGGAGACCCAGTACTTC
>TRBJ1-3|TRBV27|-|-
CASSLRRDPSGNTIYF
TGTGCCAGCAGTTTAAGGCGGGACCCCTCTGGAAACACCATATATTTT
>TRBJ2-7|TRBV5-1|TRBD2|-
CASSLGSGRYSYEQYF
TGCGCCAGCAGCTTAGGAAGCGGGAGGTACTCCTACGAGCAGTACTTC
>TRBJ2-5|TRBV13|TRBD2|-
CASSLRRGLAGVWETQYF
TGTGCCAGCAGCCTCCGCCGAGGACTAGCGGGAGTGTGGGAGACCCAGTACTTC
>TRBJ2-7|TRBV13|TRBD1|-
CASSLTGQAPLGQYF
TGTGCCAGCAGCCTCACGGGACAGGCGCCACTTGGGCAGTACTTC
>TRBJ1-4|TRBV27|TRBD1|-
CASRFQGANEKLFF
TGTGCCAGCAGATTTCAGGGGGCGAATGAAAAACTGTTTTTT
>TRBJ2-1|TRBV7-3|TRBD2|-
CASSLLAGDSEQFF
TGTGCCAGCAGCCTACTAGCGGGAGATTCGGAGCAGTTCTTC
>TRBJ1-1|TRBV9|-|-
CASSPTVGGNTEAFF
TGTGCCAGCAGCCCGACCGTGGGGGGGAACACTGAAGCTTTCTTT
>TRBJ1-3|TRBV7-2|TRBD1|-
CASSLTQGGPPRDF
TGTGCCAGCAGCTTAACACAGGGGGGTCCTCCCCGGGATTTT
>TRBJ1-2|TRBV27|-|-
CASSIQTGSSYGYTF
TGTGCCAGCTCCATCCAGACAGGTAGTAGCTATGGCTACACCTTC
>TRBJ1-1|TRBV2|-|once
CASRSGFMNTEAFF
TGTGCCAGCAGGTCAGGATTCATGAACACTGAAGCTTTCTTT
>TRBJ1-6|TRBV5-6|TRBD1|-
CASSRGQDRSPLHF
TGTGCCAGCAGCCGGGGTCAGGACAGGTCACCCCTCCACTTT
>TRBJ2-4|TRBV7-9|-|-
CASSPLVFPDIQYF
TGTGCCAGCAGCCCGTTGGTCTTCCCAGACATTCAGTACTTC
>TRBJ1-4|TRBV27|-|-
CASSLRGGRANEKLFF
TGTGCCAGCAGTTTACGAGGGGGGAGGGCTAATGAAAAACTGTTTTTT
>TRBJ2-7|TRBV28|TRBD2|-
CASSLLAGAGGGRAGEQYF
TGTGCCAGCAGTTTATTGGCGGGGGCGGGGGGCGGGAGGGCCGGGGAGCAGTACTTC
>TRBJ2-7|TRBV5-6|-|once
CASRTAGSYEQYF
TGTGCCAGCAGAACGGCGGGCTCCTACGAGCAGTACTTC
>TRBJ1-1|TRBV7-9|-|-
CASSWGDGKAFF
TGTGCCAGCAGCTGGGGGGACGGAAAAGCTTTCTTT
>TRBJ2-3|TRBV5-1|TRBD2|-
CASSSTPIERDRSTDTQYF
TGCGCCAGCAGCTCCACCCCGATTGAGCGGGACCGGAGCACAGATACGCAGTATTTT
>TRBJ2-6|TRBV2|TRBD1|-
CASSVERGLAGANVLTF
TGTGCCAGCAGTGTGGAAAGGGGGCTGGCTGGGGCCAACGTCCTGACTTTC
>TRBJ2-6|TRBV28|-|-
CASSFTTGANVLTF
TGTGCCAGCAGTTTCACTACGGGGGCCAACGTCCTGACTTTC